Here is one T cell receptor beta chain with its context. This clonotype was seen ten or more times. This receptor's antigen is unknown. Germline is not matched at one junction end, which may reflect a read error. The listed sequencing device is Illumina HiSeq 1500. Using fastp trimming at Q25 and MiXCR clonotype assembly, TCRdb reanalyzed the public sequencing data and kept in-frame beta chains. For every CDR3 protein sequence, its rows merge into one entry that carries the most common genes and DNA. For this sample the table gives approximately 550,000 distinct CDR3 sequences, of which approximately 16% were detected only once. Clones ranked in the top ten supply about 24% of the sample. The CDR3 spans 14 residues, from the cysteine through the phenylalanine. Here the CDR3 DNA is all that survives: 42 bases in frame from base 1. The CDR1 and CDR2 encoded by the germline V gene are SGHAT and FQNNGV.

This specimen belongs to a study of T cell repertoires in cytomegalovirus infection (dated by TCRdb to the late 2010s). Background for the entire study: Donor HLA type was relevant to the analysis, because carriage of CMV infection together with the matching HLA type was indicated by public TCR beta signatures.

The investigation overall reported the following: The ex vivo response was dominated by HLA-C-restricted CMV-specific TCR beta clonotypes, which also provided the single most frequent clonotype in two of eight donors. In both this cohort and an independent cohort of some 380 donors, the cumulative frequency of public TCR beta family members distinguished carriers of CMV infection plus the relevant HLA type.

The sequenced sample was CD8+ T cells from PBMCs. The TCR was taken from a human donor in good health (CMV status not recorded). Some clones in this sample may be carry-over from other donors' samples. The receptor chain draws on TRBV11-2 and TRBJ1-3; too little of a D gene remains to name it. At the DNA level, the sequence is TGTGTCAGCAGCGGGGAGGCAGCTGGAAACACCATATATTTT. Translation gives CVSSGEAAGNTIYF.